The clone carrying this T cell receptor beta chain was counted at least ten times. Its antigen is as yet unknown. V shed 0 bases and J 4 bases; nucleotides not matched to a gene: 2. Germline CDR1 reads MNHEY; CDR2 reads SVGAGI. The CDR3 loop spans 15 amino acids. This specimen comes from a study of T cells in Graves' hyperthyroidism and ophthalmopathy. Uncontrolled infections, other autoimmune diseases, pregnancy or lactation led to exclusion of patients. Diagnoses were made from clinical symptoms, serum measures (thyroxine and TRAb), thyroid ultrasound and orbital computed tomography. Whole-study results and caveats: Blood shared most expanded thyroid clonotypes above 0.001. Before onset, ophthalmopathy was predicted by the model a median roughly 6.4 months earlier.

Authors of the study amplified TCR beta CDR3 regions from RNA transcripts. When the TCR CDR3 underwent first-round RT-PCR, the HTBI primer set was used. TCRdb passed the multiplex PCR reads through MiXCR, listing each CDR3 protein once. Among about 520,000 distinct CDR3 sequences listed, less than 25% were seen once. The chain uses TRBV6-5 and TRBJ1-3; 8 nucleotides align to TRBD1. Sample: blood. The sequence was obtained from a woman aged 25-40 years with Graves' ophthalmopathy. The CDR3 spells CASSYSAGGGNTIYF. The CDR3 DNA follows: TGTGCCAGCAGTTACTCAGCAGGGGGCGGAAACACCATATATTTT.